Sequencing of this T cell receptor beta chain was carried out in a study of T cells in localized non-small cell lung cancer. Assay: immunoSEQ multiplex PCR; the TCRdb copy retains only in-frame clones and omits some. The sample lists some 31,000 clones; around four fifths were seen once. Trimming took 6 bases from V and 0 from J, leaving 9 bases between them. The CDR3 is 14 amino acids. Germline V gene data show CDR1 as GTSNPN and CDR2 as SVGIG (reference sequence). The starting material was peripheral blood, obtained before any cancer treatment. This rearrangement joins TRBV30 to TRBJ2-6; D is ambiguous. The sequence was collected from a male donor at least 60 years old with stage II squamous cell lung carcinoma. CDR3 residues: CACPSASGANVLTF. In DNA form, the CDR3 reads TGTGCCTGCCCTTCCGCCTCTGGGGCCAACGTCCTGACTTTC.